The clone carrying this TCR beta chain has only a few counts. Antigen specificity is unknown. After isolation, RNA underwent reverse transcription to generate cDNA as the sequencing template. Assay used: immunoSEQ multiplex PCR; TCRdb lists only in-frame clones, some missing. The sample holds some 210,000 clones, roughly three fifths seen once. Germline-derived CDR1 and CDR2 are SGHTA and FQGNSA. The CDR3 spans 16 residues. Trimming at V came to 4 bases and at J to 4 bases, leaving 9 bases not matched to a gene. The data originate from a study of CD8+ T cells in alopecia areata. Study at large: A 6-month period off drug followed tofacitinib, which lasted 6 to 18 months. Study findings and constraints: Sequencing of scalp tissue also captures the resident alphabeta T cells of normal skin.

Described treatment: oral pan-JAK inhibitor, 5-10 mg twice daily. Alopecia areata patients provided lesional scalp punch biopsies and peripheral blood. This clonotype was sampled from a human donor with alopecia areata. The chain joins TRBV7-2 to TRBJ2-5; 10 bases agree with TRBD2. Sequenced here: CD4+ T cells sorted from blood, sampled at week 44, from a patient treated with tofacitinib. CDR3 nucleotide sequence: TGTGCCAGCAGCTCCAGCGGGGGGGCCGTATCAGAGACCCAGTACTTC. It translates to CASSSSGGAVSETQYF.